These 4 T cell receptor beta chains were all obtained from the same sample, sequenced in a study of blood T cell repertoires in COVID-19. Some clones are missing from TCRdb's copy, which holds only in-frame ones; the method was immunoSEQ multiplex PCR. The sample holds 360,000 or so clones, over 85% seen once. Sequenced: PBMCs or T cells enriched from blood (not recorded which). The receptors were gathered from a woman aged 25 to 39 who had recovered from COVID-19.

CDR3 residues: CASSSLSGPYEQYF. The CDR3 DNA reads as TGTGCCAGCAGCTCGCTTAGCGGACCCTACGAGCAGTACTTC. The gene calls are TRBV7-8 and TRBJ2-7, with D possibly TRBD2 on 6 matching bases. V gave up 4 bases and J gave up 2 bases, with 12 bases separating them. Germline lookup yields CDR1 SGHVS and CDR2 FQNEAQ. This CDR3 comprises 14 residues.

This chain uses TRBV10-3 with TRBJ1-1; D gene ambiguous. The germline V gene encodes CDR1 ENHRY and CDR2 SYGVKD. The CDR3 is 14 amino acids. V lost 6 bases and J 2 bases, leaving 13 bases between the germline ends. The DNA of the CDR3 is TGTGCCATCAGGGATAGAAGCGGAAACACTGAAGCTTTCTTT. Its translation: CAIRDRSGNTEAFF.

J is TRBJ2-7 and V is TRBV18; the match to TRBD2 covers 8 bases. After removal of 2 bases from V and 3 bases from J, the junction contained 12 bases not matched to a gene. CDR1 and CDR2 (germline): KGHSH, LQKENI. This CDR3 has 17 residues. In DNA form, the CDR3 reads TGTGCCAGCTCACCAACATGGGGAGCGGGAGTTGGCTACGAGCAGTACTTC. It yields the protein CASSPTWGAGVGYEQYF.

DNA for the CDR3: TGCGCCAGCAGCCAAGTTAGGTCTAGCGGGAGGGCCCTCTACAATGAGCAGTTCTTC. This translates into CASSQVRSSGRALYNEQFF. The chain is built from TRBV4-1 and TRBJ2-1; 12 nucleotides agree with TRBD2. The J segment lost 3 bases and the V segment lost 1 base, leaving 10 bases of the junction unmatched. The CDR3 length is 19 residues. CDR1 and CDR2 (germline): MGHRA, YSYEKL.